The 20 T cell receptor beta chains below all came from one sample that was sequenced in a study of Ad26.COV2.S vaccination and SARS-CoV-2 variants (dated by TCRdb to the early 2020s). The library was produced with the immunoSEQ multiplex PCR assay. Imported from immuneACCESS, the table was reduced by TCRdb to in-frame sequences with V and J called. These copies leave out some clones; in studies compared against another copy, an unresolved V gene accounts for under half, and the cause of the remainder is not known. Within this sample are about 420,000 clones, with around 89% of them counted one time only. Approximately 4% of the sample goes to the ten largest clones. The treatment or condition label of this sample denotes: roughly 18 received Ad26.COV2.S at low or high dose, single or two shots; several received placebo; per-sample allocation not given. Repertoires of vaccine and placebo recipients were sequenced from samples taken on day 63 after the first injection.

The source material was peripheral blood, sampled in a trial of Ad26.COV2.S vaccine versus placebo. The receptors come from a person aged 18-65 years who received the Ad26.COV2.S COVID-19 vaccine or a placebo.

Written as DNA, the CDR3 is TGTGCCAGCAGTATCCAACGGACCCAGTACTTC. Translated: CASSIQRTQYF. The chain uses TRBV2 and TRBJ2-5; D not certain. Germline V gene sequence: CDR1 SNHLY, CDR2 FYNNEI. There are 11 residues in the CDR3. V was cut by 5 bases and J by 7 bases, with 8 bases left in between.

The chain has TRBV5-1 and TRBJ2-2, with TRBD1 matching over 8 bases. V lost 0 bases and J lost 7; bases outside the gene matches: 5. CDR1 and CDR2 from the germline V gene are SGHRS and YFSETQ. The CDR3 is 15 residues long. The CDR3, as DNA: TGCGCCAGCAGCTTGGAAGGACAGGGCATCGGGGAGCTGTTTTTT. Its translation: CASSLEGQGIGELFF.

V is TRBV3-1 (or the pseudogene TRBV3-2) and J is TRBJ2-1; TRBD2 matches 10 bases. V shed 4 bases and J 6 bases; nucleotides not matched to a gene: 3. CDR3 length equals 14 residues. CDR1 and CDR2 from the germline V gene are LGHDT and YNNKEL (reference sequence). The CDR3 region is CASSPSGGGNEQFF. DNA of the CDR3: TGTGCCAGCAGCCCCAGCGGGGGGGGCAATGAGCAGTTCTTC.

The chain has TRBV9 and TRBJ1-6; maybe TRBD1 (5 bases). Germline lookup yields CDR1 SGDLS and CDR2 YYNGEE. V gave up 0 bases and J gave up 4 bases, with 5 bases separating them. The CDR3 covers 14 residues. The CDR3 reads CASSVGGYNSPLHF. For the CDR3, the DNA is TGTGCCAGCAGCGTAGGGGGGTATAATTCACCCCTCCACTTT.

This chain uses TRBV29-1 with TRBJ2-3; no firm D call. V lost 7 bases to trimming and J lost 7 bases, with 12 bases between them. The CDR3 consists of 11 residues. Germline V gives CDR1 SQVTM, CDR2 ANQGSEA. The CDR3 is CSGSRTYTQYF. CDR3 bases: TGCAGCGGCAGCCGAACGTATACGCAGTATTTT.

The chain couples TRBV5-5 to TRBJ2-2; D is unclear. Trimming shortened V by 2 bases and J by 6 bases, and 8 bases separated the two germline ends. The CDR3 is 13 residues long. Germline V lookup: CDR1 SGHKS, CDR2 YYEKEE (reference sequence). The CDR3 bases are TGTGCCAGCAGCTTCGATCACCCCGGGGAGCTGTTTTTT. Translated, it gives CASSFDHPGELFF.

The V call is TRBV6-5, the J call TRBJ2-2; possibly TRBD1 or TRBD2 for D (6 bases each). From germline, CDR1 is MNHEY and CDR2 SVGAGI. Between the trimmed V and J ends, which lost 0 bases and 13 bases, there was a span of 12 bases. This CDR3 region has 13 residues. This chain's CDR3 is CASSYSGGSWLFF. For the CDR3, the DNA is TGTGCCAGCAGTTACTCGGGGGGCAGCTGGCTGTTTTTT.

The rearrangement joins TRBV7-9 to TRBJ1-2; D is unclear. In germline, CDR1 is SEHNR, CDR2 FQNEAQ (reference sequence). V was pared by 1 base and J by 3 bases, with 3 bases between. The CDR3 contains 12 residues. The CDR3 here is CASSLGYYGYTF. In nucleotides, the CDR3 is TGTGCCAGCAGCTTAGGGTACTATGGCTACACCTTC.

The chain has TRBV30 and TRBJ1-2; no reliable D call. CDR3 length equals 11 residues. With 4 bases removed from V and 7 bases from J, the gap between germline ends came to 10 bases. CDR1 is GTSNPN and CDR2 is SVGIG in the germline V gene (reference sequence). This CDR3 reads CAWTPGSGYTF. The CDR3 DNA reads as TGTGCCTGGACTCCGGGGTCTGGCTACACCTTC.

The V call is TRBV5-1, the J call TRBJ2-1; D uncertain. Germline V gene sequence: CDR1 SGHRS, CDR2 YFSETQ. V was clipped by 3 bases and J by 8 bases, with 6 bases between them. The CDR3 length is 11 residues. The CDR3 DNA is TGCGCCAGCAGCTCGGGCGATGAGCAGTTCTTC. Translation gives CASSSGDEQFF.

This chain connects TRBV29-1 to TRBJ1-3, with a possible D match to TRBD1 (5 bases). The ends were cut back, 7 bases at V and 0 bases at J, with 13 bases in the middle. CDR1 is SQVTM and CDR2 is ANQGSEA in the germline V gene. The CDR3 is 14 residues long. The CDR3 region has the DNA TGCAGCGGATGGACTGGGGGCTCTGGAAACACCATATATTTT. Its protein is CSGWTGGSGNTIYF.

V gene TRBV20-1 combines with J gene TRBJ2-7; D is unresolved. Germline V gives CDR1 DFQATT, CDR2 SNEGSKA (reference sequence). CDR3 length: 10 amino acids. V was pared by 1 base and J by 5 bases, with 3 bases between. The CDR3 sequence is CSARVDEQYF. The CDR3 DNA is TGCAGTGCTAGAGTTGACGAGCAGTACTTC.

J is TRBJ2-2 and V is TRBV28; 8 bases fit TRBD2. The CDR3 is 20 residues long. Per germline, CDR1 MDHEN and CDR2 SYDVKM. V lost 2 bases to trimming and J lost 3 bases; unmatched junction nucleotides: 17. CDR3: CASSLRARQRAGAYTGELFF. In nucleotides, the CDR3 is TGTGCCAGCAGTTTAAGGGCCCGTCAGAGAGCGGGGGCCTACACCGGGGAGCTGTTTTTT.

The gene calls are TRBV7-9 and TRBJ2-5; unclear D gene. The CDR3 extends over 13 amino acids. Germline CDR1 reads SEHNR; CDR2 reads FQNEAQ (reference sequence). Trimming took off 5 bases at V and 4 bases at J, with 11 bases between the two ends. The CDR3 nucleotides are TGTGCCAGCAGCGAACGGAATGCAGAGACCCAGTACTTC. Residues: CASSERNAETQYF.

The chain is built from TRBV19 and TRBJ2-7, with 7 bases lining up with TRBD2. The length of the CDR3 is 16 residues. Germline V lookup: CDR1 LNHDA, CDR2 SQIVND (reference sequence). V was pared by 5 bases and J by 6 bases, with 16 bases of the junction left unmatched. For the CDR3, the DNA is TGTGCCAGTAGTTCACCAGGACACCCGGGGGGATTCGAGCAGTACTTC. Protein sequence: CASSSPGHPGGFEQYF. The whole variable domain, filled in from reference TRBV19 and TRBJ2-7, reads DGGITQSPKYLFRKEGQNVTLSCEQNLNHDAMYWYRQDPGQGLRLIYYSQIVNDFQKGDIAEGYSVSREKKESFPLTVTSAQKNPTAFYLCASSSPGHPGGFEQYFGPGTRLTVT.

The chain's CDR3 is CASSSWDRPPGEQYF. In DNA, the CDR3 is TGTGCCAGCAGCTCCTGGGACAGGCCCCCCGGTGAGCAGTACTTC. This rearrangement joins TRBV28 to TRBJ2-7; 8 bases match TRBD1. This CDR3 comprises 15 residues. Germline CDR1 and CDR2: MDHEN and SYDVKM. J gave up 7 bases and V 6 bases, and 14 bases lay outside the gene matches.

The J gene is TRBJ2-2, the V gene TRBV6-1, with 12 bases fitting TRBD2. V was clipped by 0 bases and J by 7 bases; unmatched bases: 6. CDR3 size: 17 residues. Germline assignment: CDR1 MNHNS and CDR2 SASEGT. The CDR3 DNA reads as TGTGCCAGCAGTGAAGCGGGGCTAGCGGGGGGGCACGGGGAGCTGTTTTTT. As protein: CASSEAGLAGGHGELFF.

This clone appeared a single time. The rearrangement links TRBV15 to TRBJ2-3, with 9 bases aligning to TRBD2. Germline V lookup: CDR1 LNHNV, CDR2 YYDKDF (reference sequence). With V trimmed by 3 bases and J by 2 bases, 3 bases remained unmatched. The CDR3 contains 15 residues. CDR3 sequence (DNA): TGTGCCACCAGCAGTATAGCGGGGGCCACAGATACGCAGTATTTT. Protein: CATSSIAGATDTQYF.

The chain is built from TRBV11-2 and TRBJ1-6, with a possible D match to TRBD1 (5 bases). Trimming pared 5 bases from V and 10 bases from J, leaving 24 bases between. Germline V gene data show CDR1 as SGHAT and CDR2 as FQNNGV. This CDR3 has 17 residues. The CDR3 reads CASSKYIGTAEGSPLHF. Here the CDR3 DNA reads TGTGCCAGCAGCAAATACATCGGGACGGCCGAGGGGTCACCCCTCCACTTT.

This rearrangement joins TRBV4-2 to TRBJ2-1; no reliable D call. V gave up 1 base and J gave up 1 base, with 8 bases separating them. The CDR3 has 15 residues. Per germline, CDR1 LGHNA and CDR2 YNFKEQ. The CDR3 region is CASSQGRSSYNEQFF. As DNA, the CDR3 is TGTGCCAGCAGCCAAGGACGGTCTTCCTACAATGAGCAGTTCTTC.